This T cell receptor beta chain emerged from a study of shared clonotypes between healthy human individuals. Study information: Aged 18 to 49, the donors were a couple of women and a few men. Study-level results: The small donor group covered limited genetic and exposure diversity.

CD8 cells classed as naive were CD45RO-negative and positively selected for CCR7, excluding terminally differentiated effector memory CD45RA+ cells. The assay was carried out at the deep level. The data were produced by immunoSEQ multiplex PCR, yet TCRdb's version contains in-frame clones alone and is incomplete. Among about 2.2 million clones listed, around 93% were seen once. This CDR3 comprises 13 residues. Germline CDR1 reads SEHNR; CDR2 reads FQNEAQ (reference sequence). Comment on this clone: Its matching antigen is unknown.

The chain is built from TRBV7-9 and TRBJ2-5; TRBD1 agrees at 7 bases. The J call may be incorrect, as the DNA end agrees better with TRBJ2-7. Material: naive CD8+ T cells from PBMCs. The TCR sequence derives from a man aged 18 to 30 in good health. Some clones in this sample may be carry-over from other donors' samples. CDR3 DNA: TGTGCCAGCAGCCCAGGGACAGTCTACGAGCAGTACTTC. Residues: CASSPGTVYEQYF.